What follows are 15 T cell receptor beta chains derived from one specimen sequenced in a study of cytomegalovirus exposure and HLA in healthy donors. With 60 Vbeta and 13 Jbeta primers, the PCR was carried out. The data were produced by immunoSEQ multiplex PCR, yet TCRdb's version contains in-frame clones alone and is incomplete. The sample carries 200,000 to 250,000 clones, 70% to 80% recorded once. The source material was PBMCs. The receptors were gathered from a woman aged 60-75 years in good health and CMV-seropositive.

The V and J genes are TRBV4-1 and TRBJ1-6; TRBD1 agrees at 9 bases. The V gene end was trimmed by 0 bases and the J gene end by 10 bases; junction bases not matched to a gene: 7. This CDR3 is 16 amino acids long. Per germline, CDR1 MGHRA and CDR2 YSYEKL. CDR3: CASSQDGTGLYSPLHF. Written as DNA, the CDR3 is TGCGCCAGCAGCCAAGATGGGACAGGGCTTTACTCACCCCTCCACTTT.

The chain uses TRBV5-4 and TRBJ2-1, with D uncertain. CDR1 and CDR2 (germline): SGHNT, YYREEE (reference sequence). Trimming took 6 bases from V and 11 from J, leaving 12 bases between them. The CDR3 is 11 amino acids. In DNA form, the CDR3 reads TGTGCCAGCACCGACGACATACAGCAGTTCTTC. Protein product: CASTDDIQQFF.

CDR3 bases: TGTGCCAGCAGCTCCGGACTGCCCAGCGGGGGGTCTAACGAGCAGTACTTC. Translating it yields CASSSGLPSGGSNEQYF. V usage is TRBV11-2 and J usage is TRBJ2-7, with TRBD2 matching over 9 bases. V dropped 4 bases and J dropped 5; count of bases not matched to a gene: 15. Germline V gene sequence: CDR1 SGHAT, CDR2 FQNNGV. There are 17 residues in the CDR3.

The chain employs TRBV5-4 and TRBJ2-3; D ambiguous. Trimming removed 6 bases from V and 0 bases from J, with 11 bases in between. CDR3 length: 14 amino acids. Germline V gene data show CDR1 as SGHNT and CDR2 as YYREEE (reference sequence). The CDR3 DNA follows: TGTGCCAGCACCTCGCGCTCTAGCACAGATACGCAGTATTTT. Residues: CASTSRSSTDTQYF.

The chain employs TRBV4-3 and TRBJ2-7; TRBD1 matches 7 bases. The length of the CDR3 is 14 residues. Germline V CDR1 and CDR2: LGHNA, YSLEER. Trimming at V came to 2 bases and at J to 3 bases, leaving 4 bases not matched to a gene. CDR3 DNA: TGCGCCAGCAGCCAATCCCGGGACAGCTACGAGCAGTACTTC. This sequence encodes CASSQSRDSYEQYF.

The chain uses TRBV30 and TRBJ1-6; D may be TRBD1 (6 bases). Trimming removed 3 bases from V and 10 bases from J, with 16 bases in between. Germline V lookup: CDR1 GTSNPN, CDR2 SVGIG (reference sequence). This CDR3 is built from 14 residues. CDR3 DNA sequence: TGTGCCTGGAGATTAAATCCGGACAGATCACCCCTCCACTTT. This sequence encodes CAWRLNPDRSPLHF.

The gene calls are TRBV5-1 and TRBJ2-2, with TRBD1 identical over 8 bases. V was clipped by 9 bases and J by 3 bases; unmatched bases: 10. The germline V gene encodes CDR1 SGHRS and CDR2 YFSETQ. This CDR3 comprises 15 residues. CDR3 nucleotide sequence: TGCGCCACCGCCCGGACAGGGACTGACACCGGGGAGCTGTTTTTT. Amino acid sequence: CATARTGTDTGELFF. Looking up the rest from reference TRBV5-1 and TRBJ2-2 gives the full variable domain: KAGVTQTPRYLIKTRGQQVTLSCSPISGHRSVSWYQQTPGQGLQFLFEYFSETQRNKGNFPGRFSGRQFSNSRSEMNVSTLELGDSALYLCATARTGTDTGELFFGEGSRLTVL.

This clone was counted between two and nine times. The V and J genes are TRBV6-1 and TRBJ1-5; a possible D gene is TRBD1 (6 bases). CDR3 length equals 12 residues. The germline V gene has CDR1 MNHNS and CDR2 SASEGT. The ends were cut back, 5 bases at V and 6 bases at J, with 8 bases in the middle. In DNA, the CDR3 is TGTGCCAGCAGTACAGGGCGTCAGCCCCAGCATTTT. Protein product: CASSTGRQPQHF.

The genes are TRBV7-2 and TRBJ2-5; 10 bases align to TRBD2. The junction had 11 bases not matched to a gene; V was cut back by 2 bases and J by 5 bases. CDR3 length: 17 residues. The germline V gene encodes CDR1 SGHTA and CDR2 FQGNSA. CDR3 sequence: CASSLYGLAGVGETQYF. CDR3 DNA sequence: TGTGCCAGCAGCTTATATGGGCTAGCGGGGGTCGGGGAGACCCAGTACTTC.

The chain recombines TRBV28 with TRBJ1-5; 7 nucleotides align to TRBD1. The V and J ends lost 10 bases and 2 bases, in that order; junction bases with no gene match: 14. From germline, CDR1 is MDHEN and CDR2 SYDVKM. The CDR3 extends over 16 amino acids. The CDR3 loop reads CATIHSLGGGNQPQHF. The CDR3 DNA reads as TGTGCCACCATTCACTCACTAGGGGGCGGCAATCAGCCCCAGCATTTT.

Written as DNA, the CDR3 is TGTGCCACCAGCAGAGTAAAGACTAGAAACACCGGGGAGCTGTTTTTT. Amino acid sequence: CATSRVKTRNTGELFF. This chain joins TRBV15 and TRBJ2-2; D perhaps matches TRBD2 (6 bases). This CDR3 comprises 16 residues. V was pared by 1 base and J by 2 bases, with 11 bases between. The germline V gene encodes CDR1 LNHNV and CDR2 YYDKDF (reference sequence).

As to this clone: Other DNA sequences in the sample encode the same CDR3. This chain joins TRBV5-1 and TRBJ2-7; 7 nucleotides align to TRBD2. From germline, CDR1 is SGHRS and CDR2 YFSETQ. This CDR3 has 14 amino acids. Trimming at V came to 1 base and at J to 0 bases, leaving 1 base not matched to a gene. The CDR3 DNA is TGCGCCAGCAGCTTGAGCGGGACCTCCTACGAGCAGTACTTC. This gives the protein CASSLSGTSYEQYF.

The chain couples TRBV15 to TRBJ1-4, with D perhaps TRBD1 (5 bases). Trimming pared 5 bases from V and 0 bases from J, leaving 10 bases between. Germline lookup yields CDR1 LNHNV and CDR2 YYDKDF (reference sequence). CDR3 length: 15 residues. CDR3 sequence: CATSLGDATNEKLFF. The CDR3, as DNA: TGTGCCACCAGCTTAGGGGATGCAACTAATGAAAAACTGTTTTTT. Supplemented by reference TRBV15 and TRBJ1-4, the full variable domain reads DAMVIQNPRYQVTQFGKPVTLSCSQTLNHNVMYWYQQKSSQAPKLLFHYYDKDFNNEADTPDNFQSRRPNTSFCFLDIRSPGLGDTAMYLCATSLGDATNEKLFFGSGTQLSVL.

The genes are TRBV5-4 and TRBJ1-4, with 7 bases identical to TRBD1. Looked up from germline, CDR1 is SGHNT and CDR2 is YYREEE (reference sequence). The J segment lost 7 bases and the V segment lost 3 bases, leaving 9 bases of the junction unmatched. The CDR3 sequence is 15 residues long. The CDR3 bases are TGTGCCAGCAGCTCCCCCCAGACAGGGAGTGAAAAACTGTTTTTT. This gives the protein CASSSPQTGSEKLFF.

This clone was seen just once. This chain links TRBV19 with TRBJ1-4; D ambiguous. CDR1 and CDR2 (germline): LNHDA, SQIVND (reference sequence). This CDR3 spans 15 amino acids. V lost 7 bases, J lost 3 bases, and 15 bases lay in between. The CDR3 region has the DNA TGTGCCAGTACTAGCCGGGGAGGGCCTAATGAAAAACTGTTTTTT. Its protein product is CASTSRGGPNEKLFF.